What follows are 3 T cell receptor beta chains derived from one specimen sequenced in a study of OX40 agonist ivuxolimab in advanced cancers. The repertoire was sequenced with immunoSEQ multiplex PCR; TCRdb's copy has only in-frame clones and lacks some. This table has 60,000 to 80,000 clones, roughly 80% appearing once. Sequencing was performed on CD4+ or CD8+ T cells sorted from blood, taken in a trial of the OX40 agonist ivuxolimab. Receptor source: an adult with an advanced solid tumor such as melanoma, head and neck, liver or kidney cancer.

DNA for the CDR3: TGTGCCAGCAGCGTGGGGGGTGGACACAATGAGCAGTTCTTC. Encoded protein: CASSVGGGHNEQFF. The chain couples TRBV9 to TRBJ2-1, with D possibly TRBD2 on 6 matching bases. The CDR3 has 14 residues. The V end was cut by 2 bases, the J end by 5 bases, with 11 bases between. The germline V gene encodes CDR1 SGDLS and CDR2 YYNGEE.

This CDR3 reads CASSLGPSGTYNEQFF. The CDR3 DNA reads as TGCGCCAGCAGCTTGGGTCCTAGCGGCACTTACAATGAGCAGTTCTTC. The rearrangement joins TRBV5-1 to TRBJ2-1; 7 nucleotides agree with TRBD2. The junction had 7 bases not matched to a gene; V was cut back by 0 bases and J by 4 bases. The CDR3 has 16 amino acids. Germline V gives CDR1 SGHRS, CDR2 YFSETQ.

The rearrangement links TRBV2 to TRBJ2-1, with D unclear. The germline V gene has CDR1 SNHLY and CDR2 FYNNEI. Trimming removed 7 bases at V and 8 bases at J, with 15 bases between. CDR3 size: 13 residues. For the CDR3, the DNA is TGTGCCAGCAAAGGGAATGACATTCATGAGCAGTTCTTC. This codes for CASKGNDIHEQFF. The complete variable domain, with remaining parts taken from reference TRBV2 and TRBJ2-1, reads EPEVTQTPSHQVTQMGQEVILRCVPISNHLYFYWYRQILGQKVEFLVSFYNNEISEKSEIFDDQFSVERPDGSNFTLKIRSTKLEDSAMYFCASKGNDIHEQFFGPGTRLTVL.